The 9 T cell receptor beta chains below all came from one sample that was sequenced in a study of vaccination and CD4 T cells after COVID-19. With the Oncomine TCR Beta short-read assay, DNA from cultured CD4+ T cells was sequenced. MiXCR was run by TCRdb on the PCR reads, yielding one entry per CDR3 protein. The sample carries more than 15,000 distinct CDR3 sequences, approximately 29% recorded once. These receptors are not linked to any known antigen. As to treatment: approximately 11-day PBMC culture with coronavirus spike peptide pools or control peptides (ViraFEST assay). The sequenced sample consisted of cultured CD4+ T cells from blood. The receptor set was obtained from a human donor with COVID-19.

This clonotype counts as medium-sized. The chain has TRBV11-1 and TRBJ2-7, with TRBD2 matching 10 bases. In germline, CDR1 is SGHAT, CDR2 FQDESV (reference sequence). The CDR3 has 14 residues. V trimming: 6 bases; J trimming: 3 bases; junction bases outside the gene matches: 5. CDR3 protein: CASSPTSGVYEQYF. For the CDR3, the DNA is TGTGCCAGCAGTCCAACTAGCGGGGTCTACGAGCAGTACTTC.

V gene TRBV28 combines with J gene TRBJ2-3; 10 bases fit TRBD2. Germline V CDR1 and CDR2: MDHEN, SYDVKM. V shed 5 bases, J shed 4 bases, and the junction held 9 bases outside the gene matches. CDR3 length equals 16 residues. The CDR3 reads CASSKQRGGKSDTQYF. The CDR3, as DNA: TGTGCCAGCAGTAAACAGCGGGGGGGTAAATCAGATACGCAGTATTTT.

Written as DNA, the CDR3 is TGTGCCAGCAGTTACTCCCGGGGAACTAATGAAAAACTGTTTTTT. This encodes CASSYSRGTNEKLFF. The chain couples TRBV6-2 or TRBV6-3 to TRBJ1-4; D remains ambiguous. Per the germline V gene, CDR1 is MNHEY and CDR2 is SVGEGT. The CDR3 has 15 amino acids. With 0 bases removed from V and 1 base from J, the gap between germline ends came to 6 bases.

The chain uses TRBV5-4 and TRBJ2-1, with 13 nucleotides matching TRBD2. The trim removed 7 bases at V and 7 bases at J, leaving 8 bases unmatched. The CDR3 totals 15 residues. Germline CDR1 is SGHNT and CDR2 is YYREEE (reference sequence). In DNA, the CDR3 is TGTGCCAGCGGTACTAGCGGGGGGGCGGGAAATGAGCAGTTCTTC. It yields the protein CASGTSGGAGNEQFF.

V gene TRBV11-3 combines with J gene TRBJ2-1, with D perhaps matching TRBD2 (6 bases). Germline V lookup: CDR1 SGHNT, CDR2 YENEEA. Trimming cost V 5 bases and J 4 bases, with 15 bases left between them. This CDR3 has 15 residues. The CDR3 DNA is TGTGCCAGCAGCACCCATTCCGGGACTTACAATGAGCAGTTCTTC. Translation gives CASSTHSGTYNEQFF. Based on the CDR3 plus reference TRBV11-3 and TRBJ2-1, the full variable domain is EAGVVQSPRYKIIEKKQPVAFWCNPISGHNTLYWYLQNLGQGPELLIRYENEEAVDDSQLPKDRFSAERLKGVDSTLKIQPAELGDSAVYLCASSTHSGTYNEQFFGPGTRLTVL.

The chain employs TRBV28 and TRBJ1-5, with unresolved D. Germline loops: CDR1 MDHEN, CDR2 SYDVKM. Trimming removed 7 bases from V and 2 bases from J, with 12 bases in between. The CDR3 is made up of 14 amino acids. For the CDR3, the DNA is TGTGCCAGCATGAGAGGGTTCGGCAATCAGCCCCAGCATTTT. This encodes CASMRGFGNQPQHF.

This clonotype has just a few counts. The genes are TRBV20-1 and TRBJ1-2; tentatively, D is TRBD1 (6 bases). Germline CDR1 reads DFQATT; CDR2 reads SNEGSKA (reference sequence). The CDR3 covers 12 residues. Between the trimmed V and J ends, which lost 3 bases and 4 bases, there was a span of 9 bases. CDR3 protein: CSASGQSYGYTF. CDR3 coding DNA: TGCAGTGCTAGTGGACAGTCCTATGGCTACACCTTC.

In its sample, this clonotype was seen a few times. V gene TRBV27 combines with J gene TRBJ2-7, with a possible D match to TRBD2 (6 bases). The V and J ends lost 5 bases and 2 bases respectively, with 13 bases between them. The CDR3 consists of 14 residues. Germline loops: CDR1 MNHEY, CDR2 SMNVEV (reference sequence). The CDR3 reads CASSTRDFTYEQYF. In DNA, the CDR3 is TGTGCCAGCAGTACCCGGGACTTTACCTACGAGCAGTACTTC.

The chain recombines TRBV20-1 with TRBJ2-3, with no clear D. Germline values: CDR1 DFQATT, CDR2 SNEGSKA (reference sequence). The CDR3 totals 14 residues. V was cut by 6 bases and J by 0 bases, with 13 bases left in between. The CDR3 nucleotides read TGCAGTGCCGCGCTGGACGGGAGCACAGATACGCAGTATTTT. Encoded protein: CSAALDGSTDTQYF.